This T cell receptor (beta chain) was documented in a study of blood T cell repertoires in COVID-19. CDR3 length equals 16 residues. Germline loops: CDR1 KGHSH, CDR2 LQKENI. V was cut by 2 bases and J by 5 bases, with 19 bases left in between. Original data processing: Using reference gene primer amplification, nucleated cell counts were estimated. Only in-frame clones appear in the TCRdb table, and some are missing; sequencing was by immunoSEQ multiplex PCR. The DNA was the basis for D and trimming; V, J and clone size are from that table. The table records about 76,000 clones, more than 75% of them present only once.

V gene TRBV18 combines with J gene TRBJ2-7; D possibly corresponds to TRBD2 (5 bases). Sequencing input: peripheral blood. This receptor was taken from a human donor in a cohort sampled during active COVID-19. CDR3 residues: CASSPRRSATIDEQYF. As DNA, the CDR3 is TGTGCCAGCTCACCAAGGAGGAGCGCCACCATCGACGAGCAGTACTTC.